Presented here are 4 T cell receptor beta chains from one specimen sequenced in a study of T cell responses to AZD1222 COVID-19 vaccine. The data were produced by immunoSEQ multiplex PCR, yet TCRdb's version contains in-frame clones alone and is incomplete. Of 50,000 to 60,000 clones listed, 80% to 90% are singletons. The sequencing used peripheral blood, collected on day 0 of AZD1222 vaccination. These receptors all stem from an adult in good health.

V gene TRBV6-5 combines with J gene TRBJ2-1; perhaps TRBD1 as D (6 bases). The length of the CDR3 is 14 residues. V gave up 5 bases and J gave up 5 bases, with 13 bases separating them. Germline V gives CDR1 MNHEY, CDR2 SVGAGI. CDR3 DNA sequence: TGTGCCAGCAGTCCCTCCGGGACAAACAATGAGCAGTTCTTC. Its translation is CASSPSGTNNEQFF.

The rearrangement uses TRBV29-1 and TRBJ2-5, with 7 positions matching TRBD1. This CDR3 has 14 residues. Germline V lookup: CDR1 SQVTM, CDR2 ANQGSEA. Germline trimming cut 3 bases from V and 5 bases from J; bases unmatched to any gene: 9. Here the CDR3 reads CSVEERGRWETQYF. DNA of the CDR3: TGCAGCGTTGAGGAGAGGGGGCGGTGGGAGACCCAGTACTTC.

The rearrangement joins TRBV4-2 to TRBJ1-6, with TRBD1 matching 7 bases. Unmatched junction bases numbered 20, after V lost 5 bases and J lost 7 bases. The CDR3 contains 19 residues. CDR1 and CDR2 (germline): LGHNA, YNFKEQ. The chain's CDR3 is CASSSLTDDRVFLNSPLHF. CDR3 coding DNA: TGTGCCAGCAGCTCGTTGACCGACGACAGGGTATTTCTCAATTCACCCCTCCACTTT.

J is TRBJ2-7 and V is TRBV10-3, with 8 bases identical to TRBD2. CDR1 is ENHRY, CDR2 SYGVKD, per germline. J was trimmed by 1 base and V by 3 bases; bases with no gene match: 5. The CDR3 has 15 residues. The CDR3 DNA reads TGTGCCATCAGTGAACCGGGACTAGTGTCCTACGAGCAGTACTTC. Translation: CAISEPGLVSYEQYF.